The next 31 T cell receptor beta chains were all read from a single sample in a study of blood T cells in healthy people across ages. A second roughly 6 to 11 cycle PCR used barcoded and J-beta primers. TCRdb passed the 5' RACE reads through MiXCR, listing each CDR3 protein once. Of around 940,000 distinct CDR3 sequences in the sample, 45% to 60% were seen once. The sample comprised blood. These receptors came from a woman aged 60 to 75 in good health.

This clonotype is a singleton in its sample. V and J are TRBV12-3 or TRBV12-4 and TRBJ2-7, with D maybe TRBD2 (5 bases). V gave up 3 bases and J gave up 0 bases, with 21 bases separating them. CDR3 length equals 18 residues. The CDR3 nucleotides read TGTGCCAGCAGTTTTAAACCTCTTGAGGGAGAGAGCTCCTACGAGCAGTACTTC. This translates into CASSFKPLEGESSYEQYF.

The rearrangement uses TRBV15 and TRBJ2-5, with 9 bases aligning to TRBD1. The DNA end favors TRBJ2-7, so the J call may be wrong. The CDR3 spans 13 residues. Looked up from germline, CDR1 is LNHNV and CDR2 is YYDKDF (reference sequence). CDR3 coding DNA: TGTGCCACCAGCAGGGACAGGGGAGGCGAGCAGTACTTC. It specifies CATSRDRGGEQYF.

The rearrangement links TRBV3-1 to TRBJ2-4; 10 nucleotides line up with TRBD2. The length of the CDR3 is 15 residues. Trimming removed 4 bases from V and 13 bases from J; junction bases left unmatched: 13. Germline CDR1 is LGHDT and CDR2 is YNNKEL (reference sequence). CDR3 DNA sequence: TGTGCCAGCAGCCTACAAGCGGGAGGGCCTCTTGAGCAGTACTTC. Translating gives CASSLQAGGPLEQYF.

A few counts support this clonotype. This chain links TRBV4-1 with TRBJ2-7; 9 nucleotides agree with TRBD2. The CDR3 has 17 amino acids. Germline CDR1 MGHRA, CDR2 YSYEKL. The ends lost 2 bases at V and 6 bases at J; junction bases unmatched: 14. The CDR3 spells CASSQSALGGRAREQYF. CDR3 nucleotide sequence: TGCGCCAGCAGCCAATCGGCACTGGGCGGGAGGGCCCGCGAGCAGTACTTC.

This clonotype has more than one count but fewer than ten. The chain combines TRBV20-1 with TRBJ1-2; no firm D call. The V gene's germline CDR1 is DFQATT and CDR2 SNEGSKA (reference sequence). V dropped 3 bases and J dropped 1 base, with 9 bases sitting between them. The CDR3 loop spans 13 amino acids. Here the CDR3 DNA reads TGCAGTGCTAGGAAAGGCATTAACTATGGCTACACCTTC. Translation: CSARKGINYGYTF.

This chain joins TRBV4-1 and TRBJ1-5; 9 positions match TRBD1. Trimming took 4 bases from V and 6 from J; bases not matched to a gene: 7. Germline V gene data show CDR1 as MGHRA and CDR2 as YSYEKL. This CDR3 is 15 amino acids long. The DNA of the CDR3 is TGCGCCAGCAGCCCCCGGGACAGGGAGGTTCAGCCCCAGCATTTT. Its protein product is CASSPRDREVQPQHF.

This chain joins TRBV7-2 and TRBJ2-5; D unresolved. Trimming removed 2 bases at V and 2 bases at J, with 12 bases between. Germline V CDR1 and CDR2: SGHTA, FQGNSA. CDR3 length: 15 residues. The CDR3 DNA follows: TGTGCCAGCAGCTTATCCCCAGCCGGACAAGAGACCCAGTACTTC. Its translation is CASSLSPAGQETQYF.

This rearrangement joins TRBV5-4 to TRBJ2-3; 7 nucleotides align to TRBD2. Germline V gives CDR1 SGHNT, CDR2 YYREEE (reference sequence). This CDR3 has 14 residues. V trimming: 4 bases; J trimming: 4 bases; junction bases outside the gene matches: 6. The CDR3 sequence: CASSTQTSPDTQYF. CDR3 nucleotides: TGTGCCAGCAGCACACAGACTAGCCCAGATACGCAGTATTTT.

The rearrangement uses TRBV5-5 and TRBJ2-5; D possibly uses TRBD1 or TRBD2 (5 bases each). The J call may not be correct, given that the DNA end is closer to TRBJ2-7. CDR3 size: 13 residues. Germline CDR1 is SGHKS and CDR2 is YYEKEE (reference sequence). The CDR3 region is CASSWDQNYEQYF. The DNA of the CDR3 is TGTGCCAGCAGCTGGGACCAAAACTACGAGCAGTACTTC.

The CDR3 DNA sequence: TGTGCCAGCAGTGCGACACCGGTTGTGCCCCAGCATTTT. Residues: CASSATPVVPQHF. This rearrangement joins TRBV27 to TRBJ1-5; the D is unclear. Trimming took off 5 bases at V and 9 bases at J, with 14 bases between the two ends. The CDR3 totals 13 residues. CDR1 is MNHEY and CDR2 is SMNVEV in the germline V gene (reference sequence).

This clonotype was observed once. The chain is built from TRBV3-1 and TRBJ2-1; perhaps TRBD2 as D (6 bases). Germline V CDR1 and CDR2: LGHDT, YNNKEL (reference sequence). V was pared by 0 bases and J by 9 bases, with 15 bases between. This CDR3 is built from 15 residues. CDR3 amino acids: CASSQDVLARGEQFF. The CDR3 DNA reads TGTGCCAGCAGCCAAGATGTACTAGCCCGCGGTGAGCAGTTCTTC.

V is TRBV7-8 and J is TRBJ2-3; 7 bases match TRBD2. With V trimmed by 2 bases and J by 6 bases, 8 bases remained unmatched. The CDR3 loop spans 15 amino acids. Germline CDR1 SGHVS, CDR2 FQNEAQ. Here the CDR3 reads CASSLRLAAGDTQYF. CDR3 nucleotides: TGTGCCAGCAGCTTACGTCTAGCGGCCGGGGATACGCAGTATTTT.

This clonotype was observed once. The V gene is TRBV28, the J gene TRBJ1-2, with a possible D match to TRBD1 (5 bases). This CDR3 region has 13 residues. V gave up 2 bases and J gave up 8 bases, with 12 bases separating them. Germline assignment: CDR1 MDHEN and CDR2 SYDVKM. The CDR3 region has the DNA TGTGCCAGCAGTTTACCGGGACCCTGGGGCTACACCTTC. Translating gives CASSLPGPWGYTF.

The chain links TRBV7-9 to TRBJ1-2; TRBD1 might be the D (5 bases). The CDR3 contains 13 residues. The germline gives CDR1 SEHNR, CDR2 FQNEAQ (reference sequence). The germline V and J ends were trimmed by 0 bases and 12 bases, with 14 bases remaining between them. CDR3 coding DNA: TGTGCCAGCAGCTTAGCGCTGGGCCAGGGAGACACCTTC. Protein product: CASSLALGQGDTF.

For the CDR3, the DNA is TGCAGCGTAGGGACAGGTCTGTACGAGCAGTACTTC. It translates to CSVGTGLYEQYF. This chain uses TRBV29-1 with TRBJ2-4; 8 positions agree with TRBD1. Near its end, the DNA agrees better with TRBJ2-7, so the J call may be wrong. The CDR3 sequence is 12 residues long. Germline V gene lookup returns CDR1 SQVTM and CDR2 ANQGSEA.

V gene TRBV20-1 combines with J gene TRBJ2-1; D gene uncertain. Germline values: CDR1 DFQATT, CDR2 SNEGSKA (reference sequence). CDR3 length: 14 residues. Trimming shortened V by 5 bases and J by 8 bases, and 19 bases separated the two germline ends. The DNA for the CDR3 is TGCAGTGCTCCTGCCCAAACTATCCTGGATGAGCAGTTCTTC. It is translated as CSAPAQTILDEQFF.

This clonotype was picked up a small number of times. This chain connects TRBV29-1 to TRBJ2-5, with 9 bases lining up with TRBD2. TRBJ2-7 matches the DNA end more closely, so the J call is doubtful. This CDR3 spans 12 amino acids. Germline CDR1 reads SQVTM; CDR2 reads ANQGSEA. Written as DNA, the CDR3 is TGCAGCGCTATAAGCGGGAGGTACGAGCAGTACTTC. It is translated as CSAISGRYEQYF.

As to this clonotype: Since the CDR3 does not end with the conserved phenylalanine or tryptophan, this likely comes from a read error. The chain carries TRBV5-4 and TRBJ2-3, with no clear D. The CDR3 length is 14 residues. Germline-derived CDR1 and CDR2 are SGHNT and YYREEE (reference sequence). V was shortened by 0 bases and J by 2 bases, with 7 bases between the two germline ends. The CDR3 region is CASSLELATDTQYC. The CDR3 DNA reads TGTGCCAGCAGCTTGGAGTTAGCCACAGATACGCAGTATTGT.

This clonotype was recorded a few times. V usage is TRBV7-9 and J usage is TRBJ2-1; 7 positions agree with TRBD2. The junction had 10 bases not matched to a gene; V was cut back by 2 bases and J by 6 bases. The CDR3 has 16 residues. Germline values: CDR1 SEHNR, CDR2 FQNEAQ (reference sequence). The CDR3 sequence is CASSLSGRASLNEQFF. The CDR3 bases are TGTGCCAGCAGCTTAAGTGGGAGGGCCTCCCTCAATGAGCAGTTCTTC.

The rearrangement uses TRBV7-9 and TRBJ2-7; no firm D call. Germline CDR1 reads SEHNR; CDR2 reads FQNEAQ (reference sequence). V gave up 5 bases and J gave up 3 bases, with 20 bases separating them. This CDR3 has 16 residues. The CDR3 protein is CASSPCEPRDFYEQYF. The DNA of the CDR3 is TGTGCCAGCAGCCCTTGTGAGCCAAGGGATTTCTACGAGCAGTACTTC.

This rearrangement joins TRBV27 to TRBJ2-1, with 8 bases fitting TRBD2. Per germline, CDR1 MNHEY and CDR2 SMNVEV (reference sequence). This CDR3 spans 11 amino acids. With 9 bases clipped from V and 13 bases from J, the junction kept 8 bases outside the gene matches. The DNA of the CDR3 is TGTGCCAGGATCGGGAGGGGGGGTCAGTTCTTC. It specifies CARIGRGGQFF.

The V call is TRBV6-2 or TRBV6-3, the J call TRBJ2-1, with 7 bases identical to TRBD1. This CDR3 has 15 amino acids. Losses at the gene ends were 6 bases for V and 0 bases for J; bases not matched to a gene: 5. The germline V gene encodes CDR1 MNHEY and CDR2 SVGEGT. The CDR3 loop is CASRRGGFSYNEQFF. The CDR3 DNA reads TGTGCCAGCAGGCGAGGGGGCTTCTCCTACAATGAGCAGTTCTTC.

This clonotype was detected a few times. This sequence joins TRBV7-2 and TRBJ2-3; 7 nucleotides line up with TRBD2. Germline-derived CDR1 and CDR2 are SGHTA and FQGNSA. Losses at the gene ends were 1 base for V and 6 bases for J; bases not matched to a gene: 7. This CDR3 has 15 residues. The CDR3 spells CASSLGGGRVDTQYF. The CDR3 DNA is TGTGCCAGCAGCTTAGGGGGGGGTCGCGTGGATACGCAGTATTTT.

The chain uses TRBV4-1 and TRBJ2-3, with 7 bases lining up with TRBD1. J gave up 1 base and V 1 base, and 17 bases lay outside the gene matches. The germline gives CDR1 MGHRA, CDR2 YSYEKL. The CDR3 runs 20 residues. CDR3 nucleotides: TGCGCCAGCAGCCAAGCCGTCGAGCATTTTACAGGGACAGGCACAGATACGCAGTATTTT. It yields the protein CASSQAVEHFTGTGTDTQYF.

This clonotype has ten or more counts. This chain connects TRBV4-1 to TRBJ2-7; unclear D gene. This CDR3 spans 14 amino acids. Germline assignment: CDR1 MGHRA and CDR2 YSYEKL. V lost 5 bases to trimming and J lost 0 bases, with 11 bases between them. The CDR3 region has the DNA TGCGCCAGCAGCTTAACTCATGGCTCCTACGAGCAGTACTTC. Protein sequence: CASSLTHGSYEQYF.

This clonotype was seen just once. V gene TRBV18 combines with J gene TRBJ2-7, with D perhaps TRBD2 (7 bases). Trimming stripped 5 bases from V and 3 bases from J, with 17 bases between. CDR1 is KGHSH and CDR2 is LQKENI in the germline V gene. This CDR3 region has 15 residues. The CDR3 here is CASSAGADGHYEQYF. DNA for the CDR3: TGTGCCAGCTCAGCGGGGGCAGATGGGCACTACGAGCAGTACTTC.

The genes are TRBV20-1 and TRBJ1-4; no clear D gene. Trimming removed 5 bases from V and 8 bases from J, with 15 bases in between. The germline gives CDR1 DFQATT, CDR2 SNEGSKA (reference sequence). The CDR3 is 13 amino acids. In nucleotides, the CDR3 is TGCAGTGCTCACATGGGCGGGAGAGAAAAACTGTTTTTT. This gives the protein CSAHMGGREKLFF.

This clonotype was detected only once. The chain couples TRBV6-5 to TRBJ2-5; a possible D gene is TRBD1 (6 bases). The tail of the sequence fits TRBJ2-7 better, so the J call may be wrong. Per germline, CDR1 MNHEY and CDR2 SVGAGI. This CDR3 comprises 15 residues. CDR3 DNA: TGTGCCAGCATTGGACAGCGAAGTACCACCTACGAGCAGTACTTC. This codes for CASIGQRSTTYEQYF.

This chain connects TRBV20-1 to TRBJ2-1; D may match TRBD1 or TRBD2 (5 bases each). This CDR3 contains 12 residues. V dropped 5 bases and J dropped 10 bases, with 15 bases sitting between them. Germline V CDR1 and CDR2: DFQATT, SNEGSKA (reference sequence). The CDR3, as DNA: TGCAGTGCTGCTTGGGACCACGGGGAGCAGTTCTTC. Translation: CSAAWDHGEQFF.

The CDR3 nucleotides read TGTGCCAGCGGTACTAACTATGGCTACACCTTC. Encoded protein: CASGTNYGYTF. This chain uses TRBV7-2 with TRBJ1-2; no firm D call. CDR1 SGHTA and CDR2 FQGNSA come from the germline V gene. The germline V and J ends were trimmed by 8 bases and 0 bases, with 4 bases remaining between them. This CDR3 spans 11 amino acids.

This clonotype appeared a few times. V gene TRBV6-5 combines with J gene TRBJ2-7; D could derive from TRBD1 or TRBD2 (6 bases each). The V gene lost 0 bases and the J gene lost 7 bases, with 28 bases spanning the gap. The CDR3 has 19 amino acids. CDR1 MNHEY and CDR2 SVGAGI come from the germline V gene. CDR3 coding DNA: TGTGCCAGCAGTTACTCAGGTGTGTACGGGGGCCCATCGCTGGCGGAGCAGTACTTC. This translates into CASSYSGVYGGPSLAEQYF.